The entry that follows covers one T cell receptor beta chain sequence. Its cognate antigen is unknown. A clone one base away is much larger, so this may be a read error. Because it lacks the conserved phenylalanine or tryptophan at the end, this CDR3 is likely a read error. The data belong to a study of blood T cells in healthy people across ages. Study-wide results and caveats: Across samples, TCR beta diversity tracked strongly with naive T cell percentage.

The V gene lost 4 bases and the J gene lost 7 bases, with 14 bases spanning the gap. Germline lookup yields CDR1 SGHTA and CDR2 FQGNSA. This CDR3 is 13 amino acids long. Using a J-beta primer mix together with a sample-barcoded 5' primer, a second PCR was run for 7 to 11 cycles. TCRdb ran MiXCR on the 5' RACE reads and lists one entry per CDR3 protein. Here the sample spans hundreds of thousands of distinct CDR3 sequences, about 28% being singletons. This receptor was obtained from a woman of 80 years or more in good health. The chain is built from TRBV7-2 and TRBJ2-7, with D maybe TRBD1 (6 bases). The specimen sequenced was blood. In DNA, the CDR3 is TGTGCCAGCAGCTCTCGACGGGACAATGAGCAGTACTGC. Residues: CASSSRRDNEQYC.